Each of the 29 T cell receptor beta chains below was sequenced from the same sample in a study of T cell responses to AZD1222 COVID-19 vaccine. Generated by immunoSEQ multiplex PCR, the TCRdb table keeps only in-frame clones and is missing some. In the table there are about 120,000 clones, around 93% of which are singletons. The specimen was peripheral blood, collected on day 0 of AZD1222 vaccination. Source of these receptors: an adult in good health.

The CDR3: CASSPNDRHQPQHF. CDR3 bases: TGTGCCAGCAGTCCGAACGACAGACATCAGCCCCAGCATTTT. This sequence joins TRBV27 and TRBJ1-5; possible D gene TRBD1, 5 bases. Germline V lookup: CDR1 MNHEY, CDR2 SMNVEV (reference sequence). V was pared by 5 bases and J by 5 bases, with 13 bases between. This CDR3 is built from 14 residues.

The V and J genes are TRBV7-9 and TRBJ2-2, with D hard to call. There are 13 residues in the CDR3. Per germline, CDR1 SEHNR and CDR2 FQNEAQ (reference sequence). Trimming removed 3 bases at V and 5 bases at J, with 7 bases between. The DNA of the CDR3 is TGTGCCAGCAGCTTTAGGCCGACCGGGGAGCTGTTTTTT. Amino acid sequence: CASSFRPTGELFF.

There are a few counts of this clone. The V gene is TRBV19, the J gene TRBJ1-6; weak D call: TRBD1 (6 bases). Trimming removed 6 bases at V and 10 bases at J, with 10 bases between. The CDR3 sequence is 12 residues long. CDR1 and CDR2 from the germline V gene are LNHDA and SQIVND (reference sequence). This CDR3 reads CASRYRDSPLHF. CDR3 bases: TGTGCCAGTAGGTACAGGGACTCACCCCTCCACTTT.

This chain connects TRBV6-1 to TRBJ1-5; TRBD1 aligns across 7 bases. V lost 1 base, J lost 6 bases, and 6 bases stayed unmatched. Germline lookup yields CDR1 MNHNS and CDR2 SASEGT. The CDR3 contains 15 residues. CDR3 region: CASSEGSGGSQPQHF. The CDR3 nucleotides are TGTGCCAGCAGTGAAGGGTCAGGGGGGAGTCAGCCCCAGCATTTT.

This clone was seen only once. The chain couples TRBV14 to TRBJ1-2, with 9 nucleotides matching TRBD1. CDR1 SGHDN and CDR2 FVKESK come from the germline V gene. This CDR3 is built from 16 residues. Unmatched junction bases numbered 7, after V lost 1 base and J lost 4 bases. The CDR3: CASSQANRDRVYGYTF. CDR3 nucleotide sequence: TGTGCCAGCAGCCAAGCTAACCGGGACAGGGTCTATGGCTACACCTTC.

The CDR3 coding sequence is TGTGCCAGCAGCTTACGGAGAGACTATGGCTACACCTTC. Translation: CASSLRRDYGYTF. The chain joins TRBV7-2 to TRBJ1-2; no firm D call. Trimming took 2 bases from V and 3 from J, leaving 7 bases between them. The CDR3 is 13 amino acids. Per the germline V gene, CDR1 is SGHTA and CDR2 is FQGNSA.

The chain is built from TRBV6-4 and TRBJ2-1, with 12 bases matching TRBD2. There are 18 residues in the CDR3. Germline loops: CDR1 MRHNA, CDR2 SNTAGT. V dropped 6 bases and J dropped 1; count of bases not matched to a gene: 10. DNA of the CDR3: TGTGCCAGCAGCGCCCCACTAGCGGGAGGAGGGTCCTACAATGAGCAGTTCTTC. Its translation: CASSAPLAGGGSYNEQFF.

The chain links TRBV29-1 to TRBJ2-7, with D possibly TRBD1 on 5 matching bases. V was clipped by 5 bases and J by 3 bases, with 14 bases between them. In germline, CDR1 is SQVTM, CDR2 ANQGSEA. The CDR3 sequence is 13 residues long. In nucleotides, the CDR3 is TGCAGCGTTCGACAGCCCTTATTCTACGAGCAGTACTTC. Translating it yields CSVRQPLFYEQYF.

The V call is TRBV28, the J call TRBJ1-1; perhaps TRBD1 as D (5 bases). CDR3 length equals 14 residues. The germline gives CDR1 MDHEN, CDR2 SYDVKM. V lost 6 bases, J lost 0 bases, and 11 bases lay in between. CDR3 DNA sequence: TGTGCCAGCAGGCGGACACATTTGAACACTGAAGCTTTCTTT. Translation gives CASRRTHLNTEAFF.

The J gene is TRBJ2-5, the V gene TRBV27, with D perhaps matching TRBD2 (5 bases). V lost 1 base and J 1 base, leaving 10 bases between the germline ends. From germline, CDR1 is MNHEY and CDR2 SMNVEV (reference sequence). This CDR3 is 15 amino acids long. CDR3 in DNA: TGTGCCAGCAGTTTATATAGCGCCGGCCAAGAGACCCAGTACTTC. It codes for CASSLYSAGQETQYF.

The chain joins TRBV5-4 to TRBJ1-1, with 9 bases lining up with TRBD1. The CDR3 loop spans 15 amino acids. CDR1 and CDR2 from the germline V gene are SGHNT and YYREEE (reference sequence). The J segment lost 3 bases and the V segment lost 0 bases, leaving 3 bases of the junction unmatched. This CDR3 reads CASSLDRGRHTEAFF. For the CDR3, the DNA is TGTGCCAGCAGCTTGGACAGGGGGCGGCACACTGAAGCTTTCTTT.

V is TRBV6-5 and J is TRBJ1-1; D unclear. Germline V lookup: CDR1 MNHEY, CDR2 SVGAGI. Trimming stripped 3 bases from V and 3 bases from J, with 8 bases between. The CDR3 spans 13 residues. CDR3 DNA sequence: TGTGCCAGCAGTTATAAGAGTTACACTGAAGCTTTCTTT. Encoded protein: CASSYKSYTEAFF.

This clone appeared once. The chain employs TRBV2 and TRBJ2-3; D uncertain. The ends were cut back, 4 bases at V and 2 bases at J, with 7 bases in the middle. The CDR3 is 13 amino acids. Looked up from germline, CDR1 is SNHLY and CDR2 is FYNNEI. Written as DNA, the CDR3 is TGTGCCAGCAGTGCAGAATACACAGATACGCAGTATTTT. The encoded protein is CASSAEYTDTQYF.

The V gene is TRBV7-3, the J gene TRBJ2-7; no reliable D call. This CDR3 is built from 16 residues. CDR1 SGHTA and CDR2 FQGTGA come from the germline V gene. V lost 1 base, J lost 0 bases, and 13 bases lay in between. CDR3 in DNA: TGTGCCAGCAGCTTAATTGGGCAGGCCTACTCCTACGAGCAGTACTTC. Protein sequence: CASSLIGQAYSYEQYF. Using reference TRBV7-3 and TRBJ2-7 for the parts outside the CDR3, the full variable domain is GAGVSQTPSNKVTEKGKYVELRCDPISGHTALYWYRQSLGQGPEFLIYFQGTGAADDSGLPNDRFFAVRPEGSVSTLKIQRTERGDSAVYLCASSLIGQAYSYEQYFGPGTRLTVT.

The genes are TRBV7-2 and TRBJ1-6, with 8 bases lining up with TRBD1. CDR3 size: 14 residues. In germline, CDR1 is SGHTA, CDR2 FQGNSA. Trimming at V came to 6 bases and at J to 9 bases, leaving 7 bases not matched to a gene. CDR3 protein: CASRPQGVGSPLHF. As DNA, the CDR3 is TGTGCCAGCAGGCCACAGGGGGTAGGTTCACCCCTCCACTTT.

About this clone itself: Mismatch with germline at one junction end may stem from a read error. CDR3 sequence: CASSIHRGPYNEQFF. Here the CDR3 DNA reads TGTGCCAGCAGTATCCACAGGGGCCCCTACAATGAGCAATTCTTC. V usage is TRBV6-5 and J usage is TRBJ2-1, with 7 bases matching TRBD1. The V gene's germline CDR1 is MNHEY and CDR2 SVGAGI. CDR3 length: 15 residues.

The CDR3 loop is CASSQYQFGRRRQYF. In nucleotides, the CDR3 is TGCGCCAGCAGTCAATACCAGTTTGGGAGAAGACGGCAGTACTTC. The rearrangement joins TRBV23-1 to TRBJ2-7; perhaps TRBD2 as D (5 bases). Being an ORF, TRBV23-1 has a function that is uncertain. The CDR3 covers 15 residues. V was trimmed by 1 base and J by 9 bases, leaving 19 bases between them.

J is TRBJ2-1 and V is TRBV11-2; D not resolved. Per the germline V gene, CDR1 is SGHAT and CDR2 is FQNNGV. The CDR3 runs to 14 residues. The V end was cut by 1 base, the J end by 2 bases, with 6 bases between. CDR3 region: CASSLVAAYNEQFF. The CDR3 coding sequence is TGTGCCAGCAGCTTAGTGGCGGCCTACAATGAGCAGTTCTTC.

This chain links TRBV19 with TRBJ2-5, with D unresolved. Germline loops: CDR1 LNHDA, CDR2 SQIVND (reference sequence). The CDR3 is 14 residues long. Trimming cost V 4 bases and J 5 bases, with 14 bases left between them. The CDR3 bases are TGTGCCAGTAGTAAGTCTCGGTTTGTTGAGACCCAGTACTTC. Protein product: CASSKSRFVETQYF. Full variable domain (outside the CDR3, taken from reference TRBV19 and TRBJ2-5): DGGITQSPKYLFRKEGQNVTLSCEQNLNHDAMYWYRQDPGQGLRLIYYSQIVNDFQKGDIAEGYSVSREKKESFPLTVTSAQKNPTAFYLCASSKSRFVETQYFGPGTRLLVL.

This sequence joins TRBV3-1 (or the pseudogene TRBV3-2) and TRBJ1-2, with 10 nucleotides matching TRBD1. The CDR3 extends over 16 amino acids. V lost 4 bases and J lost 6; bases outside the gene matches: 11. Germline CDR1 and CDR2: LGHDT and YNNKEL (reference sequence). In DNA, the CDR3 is TGTGCCAGCAGCCGTCCGACAGGGGGCCTGGGCGATGGCTACACCTTC. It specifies CASSRPTGGLGDGYTF.

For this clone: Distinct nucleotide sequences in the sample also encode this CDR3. The CDR3 DNA follows: TGTGCCAGCAGTGAAGGACAGGGGGCAGATACGCAGTATTTT. This codes for CASSEGQGADTQYF. The gene calls are TRBV6-1 and TRBJ2-3, with TRBD1 identical over 9 bases. The CDR3 has 14 residues. Looked up from germline, CDR1 is MNHNS and CDR2 is SASEGT. J was trimmed by 4 bases and V by 1 base; bases with no gene match: 0.

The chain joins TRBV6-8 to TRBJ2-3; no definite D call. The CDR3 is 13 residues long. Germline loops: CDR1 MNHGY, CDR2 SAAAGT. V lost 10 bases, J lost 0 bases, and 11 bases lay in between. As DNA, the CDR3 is TGTGCCATTTCCAAGGGCAGCACAGATACGCAGTATTTT. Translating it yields CAISKGSTDTQYF.

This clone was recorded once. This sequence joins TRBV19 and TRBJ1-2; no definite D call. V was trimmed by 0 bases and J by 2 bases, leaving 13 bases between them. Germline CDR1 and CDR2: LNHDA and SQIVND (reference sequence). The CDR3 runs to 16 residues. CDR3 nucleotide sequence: TGTGCCAGTAGTATAGATGGATTGACGGAAAACTATGGCTACACCTTC. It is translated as CASSIDGLTENYGYTF. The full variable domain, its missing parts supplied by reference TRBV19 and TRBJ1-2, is DGGITQSPKYLFRKEGQNVTLSCEQNLNHDAMYWYRQDPGQGLRLIYYSQIVNDFQKGDIAEGYSVSREKKESFPLTVTSAQKNPTAFYLCASSIDGLTENYGYTFGSGTRLTVV.

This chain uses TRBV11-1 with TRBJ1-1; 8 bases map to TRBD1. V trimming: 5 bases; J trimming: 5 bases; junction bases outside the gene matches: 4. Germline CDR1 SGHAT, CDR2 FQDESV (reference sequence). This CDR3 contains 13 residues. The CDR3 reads CASSPTGDTEAFF. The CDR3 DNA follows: TGTGCCAGCAGCCCGACAGGGGATACTGAAGCTTTCTTT. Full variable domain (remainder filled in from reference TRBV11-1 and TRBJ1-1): EAEVAQSPRYKITEKSQAVAFWCDPISGHATLYWYRQILGQGPELLVQFQDESVVDDSQLPKDRFSAERLKGVDSTLKIQPAELGDSAMYLCASSPTGDTEAFFGQGTRLTVV.

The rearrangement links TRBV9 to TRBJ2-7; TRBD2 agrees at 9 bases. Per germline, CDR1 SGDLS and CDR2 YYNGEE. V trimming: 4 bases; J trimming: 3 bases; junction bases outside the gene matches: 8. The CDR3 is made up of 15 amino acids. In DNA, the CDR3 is TGTGCCAGCAGCCCTTGGACTAGCGCTGGCTACGAGCAGTACTTC. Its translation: CASSPWTSAGYEQYF.

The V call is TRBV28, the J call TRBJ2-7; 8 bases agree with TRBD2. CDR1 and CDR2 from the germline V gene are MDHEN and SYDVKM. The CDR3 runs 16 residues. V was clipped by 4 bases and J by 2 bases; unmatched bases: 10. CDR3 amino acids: CASSSPSGGGPYEQYF. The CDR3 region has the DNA TGTGCCAGCAGTTCTCCCTCCGGGGGGGGACCCTACGAGCAGTACTTC.

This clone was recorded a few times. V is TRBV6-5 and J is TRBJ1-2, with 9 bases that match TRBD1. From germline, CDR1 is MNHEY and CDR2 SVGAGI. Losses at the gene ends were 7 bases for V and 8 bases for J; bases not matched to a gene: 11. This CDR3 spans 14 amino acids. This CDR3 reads CASKPPTGGFGYTF. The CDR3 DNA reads TGTGCCAGCAAGCCCCCTACAGGGGGCTTCGGCTACACCTTC.

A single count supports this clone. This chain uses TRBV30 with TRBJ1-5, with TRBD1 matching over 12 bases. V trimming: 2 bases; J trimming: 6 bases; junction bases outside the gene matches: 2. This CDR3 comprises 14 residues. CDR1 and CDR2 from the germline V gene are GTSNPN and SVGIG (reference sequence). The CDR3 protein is CAWSRDRGLQPQHF. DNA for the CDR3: TGTGCCTGGAGTAGGGACAGGGGGCTTCAGCCCCAGCATTTT.

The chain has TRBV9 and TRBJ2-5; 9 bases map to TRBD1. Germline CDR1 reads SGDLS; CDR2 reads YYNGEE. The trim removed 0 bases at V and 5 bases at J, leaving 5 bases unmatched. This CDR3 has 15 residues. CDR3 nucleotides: TGTGCCAGCAGCGTAGAAGGGACAGGGCCGGAGACCCAGTACTTC. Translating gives CASSVEGTGPETQYF.